This TCR beta chain is drawn from a study of human T cells and chemical hapten exposure. General study findings and limits: The number of TCRs above 1 in 1000 frequency did not change after DPC sensitization. Patch test scores rose with PT1 expanded TCR counts, a positive correlation.

Library preparation tagged each individual cDNA molecule with a unique molecular identifier. MiXCR, run by TCRdb on the RACE reads, gives a single entry per CDR3 protein. The sample includes tens of thousands of distinct CDR3 sequences, roughly 12% of them seen just once. Stated time point: patch test 3, about 24 weeks after DPC sensitization. Treatment meaning: therapeutic diphenylcyclopropenone sensitization with weekly scalp DPC. Alopecia patients deemed DPC-suitable, aged 18 to 70, excluding pregnancy. This clonotype came up many times. The antigen is unknown. The receptor comes from a man aged 25-45 years with alopecia areata. Some clones in this sample may be carry-over from other donors' samples. The input for sequencing was whole blood, taken in connection with sensitization to the hapten diphenylcyclopropenone (DPC).

The DNA for the CDR3 is TGTGCCAGCACTACAGTAGAAGGGCAAAACATTCAGTACTTC. Residues: CASTTVEGQNIQYF. This chain joins TRBV28 and TRBJ2-4, with D unclear. Germline V lookup: CDR1 MDHEN, CDR2 SYDVKM. The germline V and J ends were trimmed by 7 bases and 5 bases, with 15 bases remaining between them. The CDR3 totals 14 residues.